Shown below are 4 T cell receptor beta chains from a single sample sequenced in a study of control samples from healthy donors and cancer patients. The protocol was immunoSEQ multiplex PCR, while the TCRdb copy is restricted to in-frame clones and leaves out a portion. This sample has fewer than 100,000 clones, with roughly 88% found just once. Source material: blood. These receptor sequences come from a woman in her forties or fifties in good health.

The rearrangement links TRBV6-6 to TRBJ2-1; possible D gene TRBD1, 5 bases. The CDR3 totals 14 residues. With 4 bases removed from V and 7 bases from J, the gap between germline ends came to 14 bases. Germline CDR1 is MNHNY and CDR2 is SVGAGI (reference sequence). CDR3 coding DNA: TGTGCCAGCAGTTCCGCCAGGGATATTAATGAGCAGTTCTTC. It encodes CASSSARDINEQFF.

This clone was detected once. J is TRBJ1-5 and V is TRBV6-5; D is unresolved. Germline CDR1 is MNHEY and CDR2 is SVGAGI. V was pared by 7 bases and J by 5 bases, with 12 bases between. CDR3 size: 13 residues. CDR3 in DNA: TGTGCCAGCACGGATAGTAGGGATCAGCCCCAGCATTTT. Translating gives CASTDSRDQPQHF.

CDR3: CAWSGGDYLNQPQHF. The CDR3 DNA sequence: TGTGCCTGGAGCGGGGGGGACTACCTCAATCAGCCCCAGCATTTT. The chain links TRBV30 to TRBJ1-5; D is perhaps TRBD1 (5 bases). V lost 3 bases to trimming and J lost 3 bases, with 15 bases between them. There are 15 residues in the CDR3. Germline values: CDR1 GTSNPN, CDR2 SVGIG (reference sequence).

The V gene is TRBV5-1, the J gene TRBJ2-3; D is uncertain. The germline V gene encodes CDR1 SGHRS and CDR2 YFSETQ. This CDR3 region has 15 residues. The V gene lost 6 bases and the J gene lost 4 bases, with 18 bases spanning the gap. CDR3 in amino acids: CASKGRAPSADTQYF. The CDR3 DNA sequence: TGCGCCAGCAAGGGTAGAGCCCCGTCAGCAGATACGCAGTATTTT.